One sample yielded the 6 T cell receptor beta chains listed below, sequenced in a study of regulatory T cells in long-lasting Graves disease. Sample time point: persistent/refractory GD, antithyroid drugs over 5 years with positive TRAb. RNA extracted from PBMCs served as the sequencing template. TCR beta libraries were built with iRepertoire HTBI primers and Arm-PCR of CDR3 regions. TCRdb called the multiplex PCR reads again in MiXCR, with one record for every CDR3 protein. This table has roughly 400,000 distinct CDR3 sequences, around 20% appearing once. Material: peripheral blood mononuclear cells (PBMCs), obtained when the disease was refractory, from a patient treated with antithyroid drugs. These receptors all stem from a female donor with Graves disease.

This clonotype was detected many times. V is TRBV28 and J is TRBJ2-2; 10 nucleotides line up with TRBD2. The CDR3 runs 14 residues. Trimming at V came to 8 bases and at J to 6 bases, leaving 6 bases not matched to a gene. Germline V gives CDR1 MDHEN, CDR2 SYDVKM. The CDR3 sequence is CASLTSGWAGELFF. The CDR3 nucleotides read TGTGCCAGCCTGACTAGCGGGTGGGCCGGGGAGCTGTTTTTT.

The sample holds many counts of this clonotype. This sequence joins TRBV9 and TRBJ2-2; D is ambiguous. Germline loops: CDR1 SGDLS, CDR2 YYNGEE. V was trimmed by 0 bases and J by 1 base, leaving 10 bases between them. There are 16 residues in the CDR3. The CDR3 sequence is CASSVVSSWNTGELFF. The CDR3 DNA follows: TGTGCCAGCAGCGTAGTTAGTAGCTGGAACACCGGGGAGCTGTTTTTT.

The rearrangement links TRBV2 to TRBJ2-1, with 10 bases that match TRBD2. Trimming cost V 6 bases and J 4 bases; bases outside gene matches: 6. This CDR3 region has 15 residues. Germline CDR1 reads SNHLY; CDR2 reads FYNNEI. CDR3 region: CASRGSGRNYNEQFF. The CDR3 DNA follows: TGTGCCAGCAGGGGTAGCGGGAGGAATTACAATGAGCAGTTCTTC.

As regards this clonotype: One junction end does not reproduce the germline sequence, and a read error may be involved. The J gene is TRBJ2-7, the V gene TRBV6-5; TRBD2 aligns across 9 bases. In germline, CDR1 is MNHEY, CDR2 SVGAGI. The CDR3 is made up of 16 amino acids. CDR3 DNA: TGTGCCAGCAGTTACTCCTATAGCGGGAGCTCCCACGAGCAGTACTTC. Translating gives CASSYSYSGSSHEQYF.

The sample holds a few counts of this clonotype. The J gene is TRBJ2-6, the V gene TRBV19; 7 positions agree with TRBD2. Germline V gene lookup returns CDR1 LNHDA and CDR2 SQIVND (reference sequence). V shed 4 bases and J 0 bases; nucleotides not matched to a gene: 3. This CDR3 spans 16 amino acids. The CDR3 here is CASSTPGGSGANVLTF. The CDR3 nucleotides read TGTGCCAGTAGTACCCCGGGGGGCTCTGGGGCCAACGTCCTGACTTTC.

This clonotype has a count of ten or more. The chain recombines TRBV28 with TRBJ1-5, with D perhaps matching TRBD1 (6 bases). Per the germline V gene, CDR1 is MDHEN and CDR2 is SYDVKM. V dropped 7 bases and J dropped 2 bases, with 27 bases sitting between them. This CDR3 is 19 amino acids long. The CDR3 is CASTLQRGARTMGNQPQHF. The CDR3 DNA reads TGTGCCAGCACCCTCCAACGGGGGGCCAGAACTATGGGCAATCAGCCCCAGCATTTT.